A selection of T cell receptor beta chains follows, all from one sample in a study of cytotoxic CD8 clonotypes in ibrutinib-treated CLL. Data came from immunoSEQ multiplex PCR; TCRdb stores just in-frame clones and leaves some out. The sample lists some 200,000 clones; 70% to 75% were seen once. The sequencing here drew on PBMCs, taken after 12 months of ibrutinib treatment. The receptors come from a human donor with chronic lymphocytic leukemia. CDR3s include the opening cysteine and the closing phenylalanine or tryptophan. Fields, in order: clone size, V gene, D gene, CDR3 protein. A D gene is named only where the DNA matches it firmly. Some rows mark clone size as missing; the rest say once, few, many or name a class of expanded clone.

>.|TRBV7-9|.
CASSLGVDTYNEQFF
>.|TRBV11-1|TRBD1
CASRLTGVTEAFF
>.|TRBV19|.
CASSIWAGNTIYF
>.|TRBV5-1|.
CASSPERPRSTGELFF
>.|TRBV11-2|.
CASSPEPPLPQYF
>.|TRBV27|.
CASSYLTRGSSYEQYF
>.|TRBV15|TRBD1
CATSRDRGREKLFF
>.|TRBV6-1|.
CASRALYTSLEQYF
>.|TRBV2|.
CASSERGGRGYGYTF
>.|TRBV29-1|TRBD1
CSVGGQGRAFF
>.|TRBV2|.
CASSFPRDEQFF
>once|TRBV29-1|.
CSVGPQVNTEAFF
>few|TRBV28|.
CASSLYDNREGYGYTF
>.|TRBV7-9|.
CASRWTNAATEAFF